This is a list of T cell receptor beta chains from one sample in a study of cytomegalovirus exposure and HLA in healthy donors. TCRdb's table, derived via immunoSEQ multiplex PCR, lists solely in-frame clones and lacks some. Of 100,000 to 150,000 clones in the sample, about 73% were seen once. The sample comprised PBMCs. Receptors originate from a woman aged 40 to 50 in good health and CMV-seropositive. CDR3s include the opening cysteine and the closing phenylalanine or tryptophan. Fields, in order: clone size, D gene, V gene, J gene, CDR3 protein, CDR3 DNA. A D gene is named only where the DNA matches it firmly. A clone size is listed for some rows: how often the clone was seen (once, few, many), or a class if it is expanded.

NA,TRBD1,TRBV15,TRBJ1-5,CATSPGGSGQPQHF,TGTGCCACCAGCCCAGGGGGCTCGGGTCAGCCCCAGCATTTT
NA,TRBD1,TRBV7-9,TRBJ1-5,CASSFQGGQPQHF,TGTGCCAGCAGCTTCCAGGGGGGTCAGCCCCAGCATTTT
NA,TRBD2,TRBV4-1,TRBJ2-1,CASSQATGTSYNEQFF,TGCGCCAGCAGCCAGGCGACCGGGACTAGCTACAATGAGCAGTTCTTC
once,TRBD2,TRBV4-2,TRBJ2-1,CASSPTGGWAGYNEQFF,TGTGCCAGCAGCCCCACCGGGGGGTGGGCAGGGTACAATGAGCAGTTCTTC
NA,NA,TRBV6-5,TRBJ2-1,CASLGGSSYNEQFF,TGTGCCAGCCTGGGGGGAAGCTCCTACAATGAGCAGTTCTTC
NA,NA,TRBV19,TRBJ2-2,CASSIETGTGELFF,TGTGCCAGTAGTATAGAAACAGGAACCGGGGAGCTGTTTTTT
NA,NA,TRBV5-1,TRBJ2-2,CATTPGRSNTGELFF,TGCGCCACTACCCCGGGTCGTTCGAACACCGGGGAGCTGTTTTTT
NA,TRBD1,TRBV28,TRBJ1-2,CASSPPPGQGRFAF,TGTGCCAGCAGTCCCCCTCCGGGACAGGGACGGTTCGCCTTC
few,NA,TRBV21-1,TRBJ2-1,CASSEKRQREGYNEQFF,TGTGCCAGCAGCGAAAAAAGGCAGCGGGAGGGATACAATGAGCAGTTCTTC
NA,TRBD1,TRBV7-2,TRBJ2-5,CASKGTEETQYF,TGTGCCAGCAAGGGGACAGAGGAGACCCAGTACTTC
few,TRBD1,TRBV28,TRBJ1-1,CASSPPTGMNTEAFF,TGTGCCAGCAGTCCCCCGACAGGGATGAACACTGAAGCTTTCTTT
NA,NA,TRBV27,TRBJ1-1,CATRGGHTEAFF,TGTGCCACCAGGGGAGGGCACACTGAAGCTTTCTTT
NA,TRBD1,TRBV28,TRBJ1-2,CASIGIPGTGGNYGYTF,TGTGCCAGCATTGGCATCCCCGGGACAGGGGGCAATTATGGCTACACCTTC
once,NA,TRBV5-4,TRBJ2-2,CASSMKGDTGELFF,TGTGCCAGCAGCATGAAGGGAGATACCGGGGAGCTGTTTTTT
NA,TRBD1,TRBV30,TRBJ1-3,CACTGQGFGNTIYF,TGTGCCTGCACGGGACAGGGCTTTGGAAACACCATATATTTT
NA,NA,TRBV2,TRBJ1-1,CASSAGRGSEAFF,TGTGCCAGCAGTGCGGGCAGGGGAAGTGAAGCTTTCTTT
NA,TRBD1,TRBV19,TRBJ2-7,CASGDRAYEQYF,TGTGCCAGCGGGGACAGGGCCTACGAGCAGTACTTC
few,TRBD1,TRBV10-3,TRBJ1-5,CAISHGTANSNQPQHF,TGTGCCATCAGCCACGGGACAGCAAATAGCAATCAGCCCCAGCATTTT
NA,NA,TRBV10-1,TRBJ1-6,CASSVVGRKSPLHF,TGCGCCAGCAGTGTGGTCGGGAGGAAGTCACCCCTCCACTTT
NA,NA,TRBV5-1,TRBJ1-4,CASSYGTGEEKLFF,TGCGCCAGCAGTTATGGAACCGGAGAGGAAAAACTGTTTTTT
NA,NA,TRBV9,TRBJ2-2,CASSVRDIAPGELFF,TGTGCCAGCAGCGTCCGGGACATCGCCCCCGGGGAGCTGTTTTTT
NA,NA,TRBV2,TRBJ1-5,CASSVRRDSNQPQHF,TGTGCCAGCAGTGTTCGGCGGGACAGCAATCAGCCCCAGCATTTT
few,NA,TRBV9,TRBJ2-7,CASSPDGTYEQYF,TGTGCCAGCAGCCCTGACGGGACCTACGAGCAGTACTTC
NA,TRBD2,TRBV7-9,TRBJ2-1,CSSSPSGGGFSYNEQFF,TGTTCCAGCAGCCCTAGCGGGGGGGGGTTCTCCTACAATGAGCAGTTCTTC
NA,TRBD1,TRBV30,TRBJ1-4,CAWSPGQGAKKLFF,TGTGCCTGGAGCCCGGGACAGGGGGCGAAAAAACTGTTTTTT
NA,TRBD1,TRBV5-4,TRBJ1-1,CASSLSAGGLNTEAFF,TGTGCCAGCAGCCTATCGGCAGGGGGCCTGAACACTGAAGCTTTCTTT
NA,NA,TRBV4-3,TRBJ2-1,CASSQDLTANSYNEQFF,TGCGCCAGCAGCCAAGATCTAACAGCCAACTCCTACAATGAGCAGTTCTTC
NA,NA,TRBV6-6,TRBJ1-2,CASSPGSDYGYTF,TGTGCCAGCAGTCCCGGGTCTGACTATGGCTACACCTTC
NA,NA,TRBV5-4,TRBJ2-4,CASSFDGGSKNIQYF,TGTGCCAGCAGCTTTGATGGGGGGTCCAAAAACATTCAGTACTTC
NA,NA,TRBV6-5,TRBJ1-1,CASSYVGGNTEAFF,TGTGCCAGCAGTTACGTAGGGGGGAACACTGAAGCTTTCTTT
NA,TRBD1,TRBV5-6,TRBJ1-2,CASSTPGTGPLNYGYTF,TGTGCCAGCAGCACACCCGGGACAGGGCCTTTAAACTATGGCTACACCTTC
NA,NA,TRBV2,TRBJ1-3,CASSDQTVDGNTIYF,TGTGCCAGCAGTGACCAGACAGTAGATGGAAACACCATATATTTT
NA,NA,TRBV6-4,TRBJ2-3,CASSDTVADTQYF,TGTGCCAGCAGTGACACGGTGGCAGATACGCAGTATTTT
NA,TRBD2,TRBV7-2,TRBJ2-3,CASSRGLAGGTDTQYF,TGTGCCAGCAGCCGGGGACTAGCGGGGGGGACAGATACGCAGTATTTT
NA,NA,TRBV30,TRBJ1-5,CAWSVLYSNQPQHF,TGTGCCTGGAGTGTACTTTATAGCAATCAGCCCCAGCATTTT
NA,TRBD1,TRBV9,TRBJ2-5,CASSPRDRGSQYF,TGTGCCAGCAGCCCCCGGGACAGGGGTTCCCAGTACTTC
NA,TRBD2,TRBV7-9,TRBJ2-7,CASSPGGGAYEQYF,TGTGCCAGCAGCCCGGGGGGGGGAGCATACGAGCAGTACTTC
NA,NA,TRBV30,TRBJ1-2,CAWSAGGADGYTF,TGTGCCTGGAGTGCTGGGGGGGCAGATGGCTACACCTTC
NA,TRBD1,TRBV7-9,TRBJ2-6,CASSTTGAGANVLTF,TGTGCCAGCAGCACCACAGGGGCTGGGGCCAACGTCCTGACTTTC
NA,NA,TRBV5-4,TRBJ2-3,CASSFQAGGTDTQYF,TGTGCCAGCAGCTTTCAGGCAGGGGGCACAGATACGCAGTATTTT
NA,TRBD1,TRBV19,TRBJ1-1,CASNTGTGGREPEAFF,TGTGCCAGTAACACCGGGACAGGGGGAAGGGAACCTGAAGCTTTCTTT
many,TRBD1,TRBV5-1,TRBJ2-2,CASSYTGGAGELFF,TGCGCCAGCAGCTATACAGGGGGTGCCGGGGAGCTGTTTTTT
NA,NA,TRBV21-1,TRBJ1-4,CASSKESTGRSEKLFF,TGTGCCAGCAGCAAAGAAAGTACAGGCCGGTCTGAAAAACTGTTTTTT
NA,TRBD1,TRBV27,TRBJ1-2,CASSHLSGQGFSYGYTF,TGTGCCAGCAGTCACCTTAGCGGACAGGGATTTTCCTATGGCTACACCTTC
NA,NA,TRBV5-6,TRBJ1-1,CASTKGLGGKNTEAFF,TGTGCCAGCACCAAGGGACTCGGGGGGAAGAACACTGAAGCTTTCTTT
NA,NA,TRBV6-1,TRBJ1-5,CASSEQPAGSRSVHQPQHF,TGTGCCAGCAGTGAACAGCCGGCAGGGTCTCGAAGTGTGCATCAGCCCCAGCATTTT
NA,TRBD2,TRBV9,TRBJ2-3,CASSVAASGTSTDTQYF,TGTGCCAGCAGCGTAGCCGCTAGCGGAACTAGCACAGATACGCAGTATTTT
NA,TRBD2,TRBV6-1,TRBJ2-7,CASGSGGTYEQYF,TGTGCCAGCGGGAGCGGGGGGACATACGAGCAGTACTTC
NA,TRBD1,TRBV18,TRBJ2-3,CASSPGQGDTQYF,TGTGCCAGCTCCCCGGGACAGGGAGATACGCAGTATTTT
NA,NA,TRBV4-3,TRBJ2-1,CASSQELDGEQFF,TGCGCCAGCAGCCAAGAACTAGACGGTGAGCAGTTCTTC
medium-sized,NA,TRBV5-4,TRBJ1-2,CASSFIGGYTF,TGTGCCAGCAGTTTTATCGGTGGCTACACCTTC
NA,NA,TRBV6-5,TRBJ2-5,CASSYGGTKETQYF,TGTGCCAGCAGTTACGGCGGAACTAAAGAGACCCAGTACTTC
NA,NA,TRBV7-2,TRBJ1-6,CASSSLTHLPLHF,TGTGCCAGCAGCTCCCTCACACATTTACCCCTCCACTTT
once,NA,TRBV30,TRBJ2-3,CAWRGPTPGNTQYF,TGTGCCTGGAGAGGTCCAACCCCCGGGAATACGCAGTATTTT
NA,NA,TRBV10-3,TRBJ1-5,CAIRAGLEDSQPQHF,TGTGCCATCAGGGCGGGGTTGGAAGATAGTCAGCCCCAGCATTTT
NA,NA,TRBV18,TRBJ1-1,CASSQGRDTEAFF,TGTGCCAGCTCCCAGGGGAGGGACACTGAAGCTTTCTTT
NA,NA,TRBV28,TRBJ1-2,CASSTTRRGYTF,TGTGCCAGCAGCACTACGCGGAGGGGCTACACCTTC
NA,NA,TRBV5-1,TRBJ2-2,CASSFRNTGELFF,TGCGCCAGCAGCTTTAGGAACACCGGGGAGCTGTTTTTT
NA,NA,TRBV7-9,TRBJ1-3,CASSLRDRDSGNTIYF,TGTGCCAGCAGCTTGAGAGACAGAGACTCTGGAAACACCATATATTTT